Listed below are T cell receptor beta chains from one sample, sequenced in a study of blood T cell repertoires in COVID-19. Only in-frame clones appear in the TCRdb table, and some are missing; sequencing was by immunoSEQ multiplex PCR. The sample comprises approximately 75,000 clones, 75% to 90% of which are singletons, and roughly 5.6% rests with the top ten. Source material: peripheral blood. The receptors here all came from a man older than 75 with acute or convalescent COVID-19. Both conserved end residues are part of each CDR3. Each record gives: D gene, CDR3 length, clone size, J gene, V gene, CDR3 protein, CDR3 DNA. D genes are given only for firm matches. Clone size is shown for a subset of rows, as once, few, many or a class of expanded clone.

D: NA; length: 16; size: NA; J: TRBJ2-3; V: TRBV12-1; CDR3: CASSPLGLAVTDTQYF; DNA: TGTGCCAGCAGCCCCTTAGGGCTAGCGGTCACAGATACGCAGTATTTT
D: TRBD1; length: 16; size: NA; J: TRBJ2-1; V: TRBV28; CDR3: CASSLIGRDRGNEQFF; DNA: TGTGCCAGCAGTTTAATAGGGCGGGACAGGGGCAATGAGCAGTTCTTC
D: NA; length: 14; size: NA; J: TRBJ2-7; V: TRBV5-4; CDR3: CASSLEAAGYEQYF; DNA: TGTGCCAGCAGCTTAGAAGCGGCTGGCTACGAGCAGTACTTC
D: NA; length: 14; size: once; J: TRBJ2-1; V: TRBV21-1; CDR3: CASSELAGHDEQFF; DNA: TGTGCCAGCAGCGAACTAGCGGGACACGATGAGCAGTTCTTC
D: NA; length: 12; size: NA; J: TRBJ2-5; V: TRBV12-3/TRBV12-4; CDR3: CASRAGQETQYF; DNA: TGTGCCAGCAGGGCAGGGCAAGAGACCCAGTACTTC
D: NA; length: 12; size: NA; J: TRBJ1-6; V: TRBV7-6; CDR3: CASSLARSPLHF; DNA: TGTGCCAGCAGCTTAGCGCGATCACCCCTCCACTTT
D: NA; length: 13; size: NA; J: TRBJ1-2; V: TRBV28; CDR3: CASSLNSFYGYTF; DNA: TGTGCCAGCAGTTTGAACAGTTTCTATGGCTACACCTTC
D: TRBD1; length: 14; size: NA; J: TRBJ2-3; V: TRBV29-1; CDR3: CSAETGAGTDTQYF; DNA: TGCAGCGCAGAAACAGGGGCAGGCACAGATACGCAGTATTTT
D: NA; length: 15; size: NA; J: TRBJ1-6; V: TRBV5-5; CDR3: CASTLMTVSASPLHF; DNA: TGTGCCAGCACCCTGATGACAGTGTCGGCCTCACCCCTCCACTTT
D: NA; length: 12; size: NA; J: TRBJ1-6; V: TRBV4-2; CDR3: CASSLPNSPLHF; DNA: TGTGCCAGCAGCCTCCCGAATTCACCCCTCCACTTT
D: TRBD1; length: 13; size: NA; J: TRBJ1-2; V: TRBV11-2; CDR3: CASSLGQNYGYTF; DNA: TGTGCCAGCAGCTTGGGACAGAACTATGGCTACACCTTC
D: NA; length: 16; size: NA; J: TRBJ1-2; V: TRBV5-1; CDR3: CASSLADIRGTYGYTF; DNA: TGCGCCAGCAGCTTGGCCGACATTAGGGGTACCTATGGCTACACCTTC
D: TRBD2; length: 14; size: NA; J: TRBJ2-1; V: TRBV5-1; CDR3: CASSLAGVENEQFF; DNA: TGCGCCAGCAGCTTAGCGGGAGTCGAGAATGAGCAGTTCTTC
D: NA; length: 14; size: NA; J: TRBJ1-2; V: TRBV7-2; CDR3: CASSLEATNYGYTF; DNA: TGTGCCAGCAGCTTAGAAGCTACTAACTATGGCTACACCTTC
D: TRBD1; length: 14; size: NA; J: TRBJ1-4; V: TRBV28; CDR3: CASRTQGAREKLFF; DNA: TGTGCCAGCAGGACACAGGGGGCGCGGGAAAAACTGTTTTTT
D: NA; length: 11; size: NA; J: TRBJ2-7; V: TRBV29-1; CDR3: CSVGGGYEQYF; DNA: TGCAGCGTTGGAGGAGGGTACGAGCAGTACTTC
D: TRBD1; length: 15; size: NA; J: TRBJ2-2; V: TRBV10-3; CDR3: CAISAGQATTGELFF; DNA: TGTGCCATCAGCGCGGGACAGGCGACCACCGGGGAGCTGTTTTTT
D: TRBD2; length: 17; size: NA; J: TRBJ2-3; V: TRBV7-3; CDR3: CASSLGWLAGITDTQYF; DNA: TGTGCCAGCAGCTTAGGCTGGCTAGCGGGTATCACAGATACGCAGTATTTT
D: NA; length: 13; size: NA; J: TRBJ1-1; V: TRBV6-2/TRBV6-3; CDR3: CASSFTGHTEAFF; DNA: TGTGCCAGCAGTTTTACGGGTCACACTGAAGCTTTCTTT
D: TRBD1; length: 12; size: NA; J: TRBJ1-1; V: TRBV2; CDR3: CARNRGGTEAFF; DNA: TGTGCCAGGAACAGGGGAGGCACTGAAGCTTTCTTT
D: TRBD1; length: 13; size: NA; J: TRBJ2-4; V: TRBV6-6; CDR3: CASRIDRDGIQYF; DNA: TGTGCCAGCAGAATCGACAGGGACGGCATTCAGTACTTC
D: TRBD2; length: 15; size: NA; J: TRBJ2-2; V: TRBV2; CDR3: CASSPGRGGPGELFF; DNA: TGTGCCAGCAGTCCAGGTCGGGGGGGCCCCGGGGAGCTGTTTTTT
D: TRBD1; length: 14; size: NA; J: TRBJ1-3; V: TRBV2; CDR3: CASSQTGEGNTIYF; DNA: TGTGCCAGCAGTCAAACAGGGGAGGGAAACACCATATATTTT
D: NA; length: 13; size: NA; J: TRBJ1-1; V: TRBV5-1; CDR3: CASSLELNTEAFF; DNA: TGCGCCAGCAGCTTGGAGCTGAACACTGAAGCTTTCTTT
D: NA; length: 16; size: NA; J: TRBJ1-2; V: TRBV19; CDR3: CASSPLGDPVTYGYTF; DNA: TGTGCCAGTAGTCCTTTGGGCGACCCGGTGACCTATGGCTACACCTTC
D: TRBD1; length: 16; size: NA; J: TRBJ2-1; V: TRBV3-1/TRBV3-2; CDR3: CASSQVLPPGGNEQFF; DNA: TGTGCCAGCAGCCAAGTCCTCCCCCCAGGGGGCAATGAGCAGTTCTTC
D: TRBD1; length: 15; size: NA; J: TRBJ1-3; V: TRBV6-6; CDR3: CASSSTGGRGNTIYF; DNA: TGTGCCAGCAGTTCCACAGGGGGCCGGGGAAACACCATATATTTT
D: NA; length: 15; size: NA; J: TRBJ1-3; V: TRBV5-4; CDR3: CASSVGQGTGNTIYF; DNA: TGTGCCAGCAGCGTTGGTCAGGGAACGGGAAACACCATATATTTT
D: NA; length: 17; size: NA; J: TRBJ2-7; V: TRBV3-1/TRBV3-2; CDR3: CASSQDQSGRATYEQYF; DNA: TGTGCCAGCAGCCAAGATCAGTCCGGCAGGGCCACCTACGAGCAGTACTTC
D: NA; length: 12; size: many; J: TRBJ1-2; V: TRBV6-2/TRBV6-3; CDR3: CASSTVNYGYTF; DNA: TGTGCCAGCAGCACTGTCAACTATGGCTACACCTTC
D: TRBD1; length: 17; size: many; J: TRBJ1-1; V: TRBV5-4; CDR3: CASSLAPTGAPNTEAFF; DNA: TGTGCCAGCAGCTTGGCACCAACAGGGGCTCCGAACACTGAAGCTTTCTTT
D: TRBD2; length: 15; size: NA; J: TRBJ2-5; V: TRBV5-1; CDR3: CASSFQPGGPETQYF; DNA: TGCGCCAGCAGCTTTCAACCGGGGGGGCCCGAGACCCAGTACTTC
D: NA; length: 14; size: NA; J: TRBJ1-6; V: TRBV10-3; CDR3: CAISRESDNSPLHF; DNA: TGTGCCATCAGTCGGGAGTCTGATAATTCACCCCTCCACTTT
D: NA; length: 13; size: NA; J: TRBJ1-6; V: TRBV3-1/TRBV3-2; CDR3: CASSQDSDSPLHF; DNA: TGTGCCAGCAGCCAAGATTCAGATTCACCCCTCCACTTT
D: TRBD2; length: 15; size: NA; J: TRBJ2-1; V: TRBV30; CDR3: CAWSVPRGGYNEQFF; DNA: TGTGCCTGGAGTGTACCCCGGGGGGGGTACAATGAGCAGTTCTTC
D: TRBD1; length: 13; size: NA; J: TRBJ2-7; V: TRBV12-3/TRBV12-4; CDR3: CAISTGETYEQYF; DNA: TGTGCCATCTCGACAGGGGAAACCTACGAGCAGTACTTC
D: NA; length: 13; size: once; J: TRBJ1-2; V: TRBV5-1; CDR3: CASSLEGGYGYTF; DNA: TGCGCCAGCAGCTTGGAAGGAGGCTATGGCTACACCTTC
D: TRBD1; length: 16; size: once; J: TRBJ2-3; V: TRBV25-1; CDR3: CASSHRQGAGADTQYF; DNA: TGTGCCAGCAGTCATCGACAGGGGGCCGGAGCAGATACGCAGTATTTT
D: NA; length: 15; size: NA; J: TRBJ1-1; V: TRBV4-1; CDR3: CASSQEPRQDTEAFF; DNA: TGCGCCAGCAGCCAAGAGCCCCGACAGGACACTGAAGCTTTCTTT
D: TRBD1; length: 14; size: NA; J: TRBJ2-7; V: TRBV11-2; CDR3: CASSSTRDSYEQYF; DNA: TGTGCCAGCAGCTCCACCAGGGACAGCTACGAGCAGTACTTC
D: NA; length: 16; size: NA; J: TRBJ1-3; V: TRBV15; CDR3: CATSRDRGEGGNTIYF; DNA: TGTGCCACCAGCAGAGATCGAGGGGAGGGTGGAAACACCATATATTTT